The T cell receptor beta chain under discussion was sequenced for a study of memory CD4+ T cells and cytomegalovirus serostatus. At the level of the study: This sample comes from healthy Belgian adults, eight to ten CMV seropositive, approximately 23 seronegative.

Overall study results and limits: Of approximately 160 reported CMV TCRbeta sequences, just over 65 were found in memory CD4+ repertoires.

TCRdb's table, derived via immunoSEQ multiplex PCR, lists solely in-frame clones and lacks some. The sample holds 52,000 or so clones, roughly 79% seen once. Single viable CD3+CD4+CD8-CD45RO+ cells were sorted as the memory CD4+ T cells. Donors' CMV status reflects serum IgG against pp150, pp28, p38, p52. CD4+ T cells were isolated by positive magnetic selection. On this clone: The antigen is unknown.

The sequence was collected from an adult in good health and CMV-seronegative. Sequencing used memory CD4+ T cells from blood.

CDR3 in amino acids: CASTAYQVESPLHF. The CDR3 bases are TGTGCCAGCACCGCGTATCAGGTCGAGTCACCCCTCCACTTT. The gene calls are TRBV5-6 and TRBJ1-6; D unclear. The CDR3 extends over 14 amino acids. V was pared by 6 bases and J by 10 bases, with 17 bases between. The germline CDR1 and CDR2 sequences are SGHDT and YYEEEE. Full variable domain (missing parts from reference TRBV5-6 and TRBJ1-6): DAGVTQSPTHLIKTRGQQVTLRCSPKSGHDTVSWYQQALGQGPQFIFQYYEEEERQRGNFPDRFSGHQFPNYSSELNVNALLLGDSALYLCASTAYQVESPLHFGNGTRLTVT.